Given below is one TCR beta chain in context. This record belongs to a study of T cell changes during pregnancy in multiple sclerosis. Clones were sequenced by immunoSEQ multiplex PCR, and TCRdb holds only the in-frame ones, with some missing. The sample lists roughly 68,000 clones, about 90% occurring once. Specimen: peripheral blood, collected in the second trimester of pregnancy. This TCR was recovered from a female donor in good health, enrolled as a control in a pregnancy study.

CDR3 sequence: CASSLGTGAYEQYF. The CDR3 DNA follows: TGTGCCAGCAGCTTGGGGACAGGGGCTTACGAGCAGTACTTC. This chain links TRBV11-2 with TRBJ2-7; 10 bases map to TRBD1. Germline loops: CDR1 SGHAT, CDR2 FQNNGV. The CDR3 length is 14 residues. V was pared by 3 bases and J by 4 bases, with 3 bases of the junction left unmatched.